The clone carrying this T cell receptor beta chain was seen more than once but under ten times. Its target is not known. The data were obtained in a study of T-cell reconstitution after alpha-beta-depleted transplantation in children. Unique molecular identifiers featured in how the TCRbeta library was prepared. Each CDR3 protein gets one entry after TCRdb re-called the PCR reads with MiXCR. The table records fewer than 700,000 distinct CDR3 sequences, approximately 13% of them present only once. V trimming: 7 bases; J trimming: 6 bases; junction bases outside the gene matches: 8. The CDR3 is 14 amino acids. The V gene's germline CDR1 is MDHEN and CDR2 SYDVKM. Overall study results and limits: It was reported that alpha-beta T cells came from several hundred expanded graft clones (about two months after transplant). Recipient T cells and thymic progenitors that survived gave rise to the high TCRbeta diversity observed at day 60 in some patients. Newly made T cells mostly supplied T-cell counts and diversity one year after transplant.

The rearrangement uses TRBV28 and TRBJ1-1; the match to TRBD1 covers 10 bases. The sample here was PBMCs, mostly from graft donor cells, taken 360 days after TCRalphabeta/CD19-depleted stem cell transplant. This TCR derives from a male patient aged 10 to 17 who had a stem cell transplant for acute myeloid leukemia, so the T cells may come from the graft donor. The CDR3, as DNA: TGTGCCAGCAACCCCCCGACAGGGGGCTCTGAAGCTTTCTTT. Amino acids: CASNPPTGGSEAFF.